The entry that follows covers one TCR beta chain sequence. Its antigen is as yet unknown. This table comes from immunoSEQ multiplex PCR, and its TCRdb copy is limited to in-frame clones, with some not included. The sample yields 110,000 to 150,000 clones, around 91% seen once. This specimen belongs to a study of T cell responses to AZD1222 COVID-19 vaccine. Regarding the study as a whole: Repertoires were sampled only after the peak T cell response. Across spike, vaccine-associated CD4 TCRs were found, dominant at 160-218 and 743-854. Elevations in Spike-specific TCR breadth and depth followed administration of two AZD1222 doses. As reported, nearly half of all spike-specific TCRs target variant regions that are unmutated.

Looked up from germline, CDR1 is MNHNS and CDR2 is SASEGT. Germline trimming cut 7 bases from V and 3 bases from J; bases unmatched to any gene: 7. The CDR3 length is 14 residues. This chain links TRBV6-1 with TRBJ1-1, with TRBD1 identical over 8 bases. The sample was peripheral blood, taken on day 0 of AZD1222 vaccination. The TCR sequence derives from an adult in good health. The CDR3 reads CASNKDRGYTEAFF. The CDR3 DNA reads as TGTGCCAGCAATAAAGACAGGGGCTACACTGAAGCTTTCTTT.